This T cell receptor (beta chain) came from a study of T cell responses to AZD1222 COVID-19 vaccine. Study-wide points: After two AZD1222 doses, spike-specific TCR breadth and depth rose versus day 0.

In the case of this clone: The antigen is undetermined.

Clones were sequenced by immunoSEQ multiplex PCR, and TCRdb holds only the in-frame ones, with some missing. The sample shows 110,000 to 150,000 clones, just over 90% of them seen only once. Germline CDR1 MNHEY, CDR2 SVGAGI. The germline V and J ends were trimmed by 6 bases and 1 base, with 10 bases remaining between them. CDR3 length equals 14 residues. The chain combines TRBV6-5 with TRBJ1-5, with D perhaps matching TRBD1 (5 bases). This specimen was peripheral blood, taken on day 0 of AZD1222 vaccination. The receptor was derived from an adult in good health. CDR3 region: CASREGRSNQPQHF. CDR3 in DNA: TGTGCCAGCAGGGAGGGACGGAGCAATCAGCCCCAGCATTTT.